This T cell receptor beta chain was profiled in a study of Ad26.COV2.S vaccination and SARS-CoV-2 variants. The study, taken as a whole, reports: Vaccine recipients showed a spike-specific TCR breadth that was higher than in placebo recipients. Analytic work on TCR breadth and depth might have understated the full extent of total T cell responses.

The V end lost 1 base, the J end lost 6 bases, and 10 bases lay between the germline ends. The CDR3 is 13 residues long. Germline assignment: CDR1 SGHRS and CDR2 YFSETQ. Comment on this clone: Its antigen remains unknown.

TCRdb's table, derived via immunoSEQ multiplex PCR, lists solely in-frame clones and lacks some. The sample includes approximately 340,000 clones, under 95% of them seen just once. The TCR sequence derives from a human donor who had recovered from COVID-19. The source was peripheral blood, collected after recovery from COVID-19. The rearrangement uses TRBV5-1 and TRBJ1-2, with D possibly TRBD1 on 6 matching bases. In DNA, the CDR3 is TGCGCCAGCAGCTTGCGAGGGGGTGATGGCTACACCTTC. Its protein is CASSLRGGDGYTF.